The rows below give T cell receptor beta chains drawn from one sample of a study of OX40 agonist ivuxolimab in advanced cancers. Sequencing used immunoSEQ multiplex PCR; TCRdb keeps in-frame clones, though not all of them. This table has tens of thousands of clones, approximately 88% appearing once. Sample: CD4+ or CD8+ T cells sorted from blood, taken in a trial of the OX40 agonist ivuxolimab. The receptors derive from an adult with an advanced solid tumor such as melanoma, head and neck, liver or kidney cancer. The CDR3 runs from the conserved cysteine through the conserved F or W. Fields, in order: J gene, clone size, V gene, CDR3 length, D gene, CDR3 protein, CDR3 DNA. The D gene is left open where the match is weak. Not all rows give a size; the values are once, few, many and, for expanded clones, a class.

TRBJ2-2,NA,TRBV18,14,TRBD1,CASSPDRATGELFF,TGTGCCAGCTCACCGGACAGGGCCACCGGGGAGCTGTTTTTT
TRBJ1-2,NA,TRBV7-5,10,NA,CARWTYGYTF,TGTGCCAGATGGACCTATGGCTACACCTTC
TRBJ2-5,NA,TRBV7-2,13,NA,CASTHGAEETQYF,TGTGCCAGCACCCATGGGGCTGAAGAGACCCAGTACTTC
TRBJ2-5,NA,TRBV7-3,15,NA,CASSLGEFPQETQYF,TGTGCCAGCAGCTTGGGCGAATTTCCCCAAGAGACCCAGTACTTC
TRBJ1-4,NA,TRBV13,12,TRBD1,CAKQGANEKLFF,TGTGCCAAACAGGGGGCTAATGAAAAACTGTTTTTT
TRBJ2-6,NA,TRBV5-4,18,TRBD1,CASSQELDRASGANVLTF,TGTGCCAGCAGCCAAGAACTGGACAGGGCCTCTGGGGCCAACGTCCTGACTTTC
TRBJ2-3,NA,TRBV7-2,12,NA,CASSFSTDTQYF,TGTGCCAGCAGCTTTAGCACAGATACGCAGTATTTT
TRBJ1-1,NA,TRBV30,13,NA,CAWSKGMNTEAFF,TGTGCCTGGAGTAAGGGCATGAACACTGAAGCTTTCTTT
TRBJ2-3,NA,TRBV19,16,TRBD2,CATSGLARPSTDTQYF,TGTGCCACTTCGGGACTAGCCCGACCTAGCACAGATACGCAGTATTTT
TRBJ2-7,NA,TRBV9,14,TRBD1,CASSARDRSYEQYF,TGTGCCAGCAGCGCCCGGGACAGGTCCTACGAGCAGTACTTC
TRBJ2-5,once,TRBV11-2,14,NA,CASSPFERQETQYF,TGTGCCAGCAGCCCGTTTGAACGCCAAGAGACCCAGTACTTC
TRBJ1-5,NA,TRBV6-6,16,NA,CASSYPHRGNNQPQHF,TGTGCCAGCAGTTACCCGCACCGGGGGAACAATCAGCCCCAGCATTTT
TRBJ2-7,NA,TRBV2,12,NA,CASSPGQGEQYF,TGTGCCAGCAGTCCCGGACAAGGCGAGCAGTACTTC
TRBJ1-3,NA,TRBV28,14,NA,CASSLVASGNTIYF,TGTGCCAGCAGTTTAGTAGCCTCTGGAAACACCATATATTTT
TRBJ2-2,few,TRBV5-4,14,NA,CASSFGQITGELFF,TGTGCCAGCAGCTTCGGGCAGATAACCGGGGAGCTGTTTTTT
TRBJ1-3,NA,TRBV6-5,14,NA,CASRGRWSGNTIYF,TGTGCCAGCAGGGGGAGGTGGAGTGGAAACACCATATATTTT
TRBJ1-1,NA,TRBV9,14,NA,CASTPRQQNTEAFF,TGTGCCAGCACTCCGAGACAGCAGAACACTGAAGCTTTCTTT
TRBJ2-3,NA,TRBV19,15,TRBD1,CASSIMGTGENTQYF,TGTGCCAGTAGTATAATGGGGACAGGGGAGAATACGCAGTATTTT
TRBJ2-7,NA,TRBV27,14,TRBD2,CASSSSGGQYEQYF,TGTGCCAGCAGTTCCTCGGGGGGGCAATACGAGCAGTACTTC
TRBJ1-6,NA,TRBV11-1,12,NA,CASSLTGSPLHF,TGTGCCAGCAGCTTGACAGGTTCACCCCTCCACTTT
TRBJ2-2,NA,TRBV6-4,13,NA,CASSDRPLGELFF,TGTGCCAGCAGTGACAGGCCCTTAGGGGAGCTGTTTTTT
TRBJ2-5,NA,TRBV7-7,14,TRBD1,CASSLGQGVETQYF,TGTGCCAGCAGCTTAGGACAGGGGGTAGAGACCCAGTACTTC
TRBJ2-7,NA,TRBV7-8,12,NA,CASSLEPYEQYF,TGTGCCAGCAGCTTAGAACCTTACGAGCAGTACTTC
TRBJ2-1,NA,TRBV5-8,15,NA,CASSGTGMTYNEQFF,TGTGCCAGCAGCGGAACAGGGATGACCTACAATGAGCAGTTCTTC
TRBJ1-3,NA,TRBV12-5,12,NA,CASGLLTNTIYF,TGTGCTAGTGGTTTGCTTACTAACACCATATATTTT
TRBJ1-3,once,TRBV15,19,NA,CATSRDGGGGKPSGNTIYF,TGTGCCACCAGCAGAGATGGAGGAGGGGGGAAACCGTCTGGAAACACCATATATTTT
TRBJ1-3,NA,TRBV2,16,NA,CASRGVGKNSGNTIYF,TGTGCCAGCAGGGGGGTAGGGAAAAACTCTGGAAACACCATATATTTT
TRBJ2-7,NA,TRBV7-2,12,NA,CASSGRRGIQYF,TGTGCCAGCAGCGGACGCCGGGGGATCCAGTACTTC
TRBJ2-6,NA,TRBV7-9,14,NA,CAAKRGNGANVLTF,TGTGCCGCGAAAAGGGGTAATGGGGCCAACGTCCTGACTTTC
TRBJ1-6,NA,TRBV5-1,16,TRBD1,CASSSEGARYNSPLHF,TGCGCCAGCAGCTCCGAGGGGGCGAGATATAATTCACCCCTCCACTTT
TRBJ1-5,few,TRBV7-2,14,NA,CASSNQMGLQPQHF,TGTGCCAGCAGCAACCAGATGGGGCTTCAGCCCCAGCATTTT
TRBJ1-5,NA,TRBV28,16,TRBD1,CASSSLTGGSNQPQHF,TGTGCCAGCAGTTCGTTGACAGGGGGGAGCAATCAGCCCCAGCATTTT
TRBJ2-3,NA,TRBV7-2,14,NA,CASSPQSQADTQYF,TGTGCCAGCAGCCCGCAATCCCAGGCAGATACGCAGTATTTT
TRBJ1-1,NA,TRBV18,13,TRBD1,CASSTGPNTEAFF,TGTGCCAGCTCGACAGGGCCGAACACTGAAGCTTTCTTT
TRBJ2-5,NA,TRBV10-3,12,TRBD2,CAISGGAETQYF,TGTGCCATCAGCGGGGGGGCTGAGACCCAGTACTTC
TRBJ2-3,NA,TRBV28,14,NA,CASRAGQATDTQYF,TGTGCCAGCAGAGCGGGACAGGCCACAGATACGCAGTATTTT
TRBJ1-2,NA,TRBV30,14,NA,CAWSATGRQTGYTF,TGTGCCTGGAGTGCGACGGGTCGGCAGACGGGCTACACCTTC
TRBJ1-2,NA,TRBV19,12,NA,CAKGREGSGYTF,TGTGCCAAGGGGAGGGAGGGAAGTGGCTACACCTTC
TRBJ1-4,NA,TRBV5-6,14,NA,CASSQRDTYEKLFF,TGTGCCAGCAGCCAACGGGACACCTATGAAAAACTGTTTTTT
TRBJ2-2,NA,TRBV6-1,13,NA,CASSATGTGELFF,TGTGCCAGCAGTGCGACAGGCACCGGGGAGCTGTTTTTT
TRBJ1-1,NA,TRBV28,16,NA,CASSFLVRGAGTEAFF,TGTGCCAGCAGTTTTTTAGTTCGGGGGGCGGGTACTGAAGCTTTCTTT
TRBJ2-3,NA,TRBV9,17,NA,CASSVGRGGDATDTQYF,TGTGCCAGCAGCGTAGGAAGAGGCGGGGATGCAACAGATACGCAGTATTTT
TRBJ2-6,NA,TRBV7-2,15,NA,CASSQQGSGANVLTF,TGTGCCAGCAGTCAACAGGGTTCTGGGGCCAACGTCCTGACTTTC
TRBJ2-5,NA,TRBV29-1,14,NA,CSVVLSTRQETQYF,TGCAGCGTTGTTCTCTCGACTCGCCAAGAGACCCAGTACTTC
TRBJ2-7,NA,TRBV5-4,13,NA,CASRGDNSYEQYF,TGTGCCTCCAGAGGAGACAACTCCTACGAGCAGTACTTC
TRBJ1-5,once,TRBV4-3,14,NA,CASSQGVNGGPQHF,TGCGCCAGCAGCCAAGGGGTCAACGGCGGGCCCCAGCATTTT
TRBJ1-6,once,TRBV5-4,16,NA,CASSLYLGPAGSPLHF,TGTGCCAGCAGCTTGTATCTTGGGCCGGCTGGTTCACCCCTCCACTTT
TRBJ1-1,NA,TRBV28,15,NA,CASRYSNREDTEAFF,TGTGCCAGCAGATACTCAAACAGGGAGGACACTGAAGCTTTCTTT
TRBJ1-2,once,TRBV7-9,14,NA,CASSLGGGNYGYTF,TGTGCCAGCAGCTTAGGAGGGGGTAACTATGGCTACACCTTC
TRBJ1-2,NA,TRBV19,13,TRBD1,CASSSQNRGGYTF,TGTGCCAGTAGTTCGCAGAACAGGGGCGGCTACACCTTC
TRBJ1-1,once,TRBV5-1,16,NA,CASSLGENSVNTEAFF,TGCGCCAGCAGCTTGGGGGAAAACAGTGTGAACACTGAAGCTTTCTTT
TRBJ1-2,NA,TRBV27,13,NA,CARGQGIRNGYTF,TGTGCCCGGGGGCAGGGAATACGTAATGGCTACACCTTC
TRBJ2-5,NA,TRBV5-5,15,NA,CASRDDGRRAETQYF,TGTGCCAGCAGGGACGACGGGCGACGCGCGGAGACCCAGTACTTC
TRBJ2-1,NA,TRBV6-4,15,NA,CASSDSPGLDNEQFF,TGTGCCAGCAGTGACTCCCCAGGGCTGGACAATGAGCAGTTCTTC
TRBJ1-2,NA,TRBV5-1,14,NA,CASSLEDGNYGYTF,TGCGCCAGCAGTCTCGAAGACGGTAACTATGGCTACACCTTC